The following is a T cell receptor beta chain sequence with its context. Its matching antigen is unknown. The sample originates from a study of cytomegalovirus exposure and HLA in healthy donors. PCR amplification relied on 60 Vbeta primers (plus 13 Jbeta primers). The repertoire was sequenced with immunoSEQ multiplex PCR; TCRdb's copy has only in-frame clones and lacks some. Among roughly 200,000 clones, 82% were seen once, and the ten largest hold 2.5% to 3%. General study points: Later analysis identified about 18,000 TCR beta sequences associated with HLA alleles, using a false discovery rate threshold of 0.05. V- and J-gene trimming in TCR beta was tied to a missense DCLRE1C variant by an analysis performed later. Published work reported that the classifier diagnosed cytomegalovirus status with high specificity and sensitivity.

CDR3 length: 14 residues. The germline gives CDR1 SQVTM, CDR2 ANQGSEA. V gave up 6 bases and J gave up 4 bases; unmatched junction bases: 6. Sequencing used PBMCs. This clonotype was sampled from a woman in her thirties or forties in good health and CMV-seronegative. The chain combines TRBV29-1 with TRBJ2-5; 12 bases align to TRBD1. CDR3 residues: CSVFRDRGRETQYF. The CDR3 bases are TGCAGCGTGTTCCGGGACAGGGGGCGAGAGACCCAGTACTTC.